These T cell receptor beta chains were read from a single sample in a study of blood T cell repertoires in COVID-19. The repertoire was sequenced with immunoSEQ multiplex PCR; TCRdb's copy has only in-frame clones and lacks some. Here the sample spans about 220,000 clones, roughly 84% being singletons. Sequences were obtained from peripheral blood. The source of these receptors is a man over 45 who had recovered from COVID-19. Both conserved end residues are part of each CDR3. D genes are given only for firm matches. Some rows mark clone size as missing; the rest say once, few, many or name a class of expanded clone.

j_gene	v_gene	d_gene	abundance	CDR3aa	CDR3nt
TRBJ1-4	TRBV2	NA	NA	CASRPQGHKNEKLFF	TGTGCCAGCAGACCCCAGGGTCACAAGAACGAAAAACTGTTTTTT
TRBJ1-5	TRBV29-1	TRBD1	NA	CSVAPTGGDQPQHF	TGCAGCGTTGCTCCGACAGGGGGGGATCAGCCCCAGCATTTT
TRBJ2-1	TRBV7-2	TRBD2	NA	CASTSNSGRGEQFF	TGTGCCAGCACCTCTAATAGCGGGAGAGGTGAGCAGTTCTTC
TRBJ2-1	TRBV20-1	TRBD2	NA	CSASPGTSAHNEQFF	TGCAGTGCTAGTCCCGGGACTAGCGCCCACAATGAGCAGTTCTTC
TRBJ2-6	TRBV4-2	NA	NA	CASSLKPGDNVLTF	TGTGCCAGCAGCCTAAAACCGGGAGACAACGTCCTGACTTTC
TRBJ1-4	TRBV5-1	NA	NA	CASSLDGIPREMFF	TGCGCCAGCAGCTTGGATGGAATCCCAAGGGAGATGTTTTTT
TRBJ2-6	TRBV3-1/TRBV3-2	NA	NA	CASSQQGPQRANVLTF	TGTGCCAGCAGCCAACAGGGTCCTCAGCGGGCCAACGTCCTGACTTTC
TRBJ1-6	TRBV18	NA	once	CASSPQGQSDSPLHF	TGTGCCAGCTCACCGCAGGGTCAGTCGGATTCACCCCTCCACTTT
TRBJ1-2	TRBV5-1	TRBD1	NA	CASSSHDRGGYTF	TGCGCCAGCAGCTCCCATGACAGGGGCGGCTACACCTTC
TRBJ2-7	TRBV7-9	NA	NA	CASRSTGFDEQYF	TGTGCCAGCAGAAGTACAGGGTTCGACGAGCAGTACTTC
TRBJ2-1	TRBV10-3	TRBD2	NA	CAISDGLAESSYNEQFF	TGTGCCATCAGTGACGGACTAGCGGAAAGCTCCTACAATGAGCAGTTCTTC
TRBJ2-1	TRBV28	TRBD1	NA	CASKSPRTGYNEQFF	TGTGCCAGCAAGTCTCCCCGGACAGGGTACAATGAGCAGTTCTTC
TRBJ2-2	TRBV24-1	NA	NA	CATSGQGRTGELFF	TGTGCCACCAGTGGTCAGGGAAGGACCGGGGAGCTGTTTTTT
TRBJ1-1	TRBV6-5	NA	NA	CASLLGENTEAFF	TGTGCCAGCCTGCTAGGGGAGAACACTGAAGCTTTCTTT
TRBJ2-7	TRBV6-5	NA	many	CASSYGGGRRLYEQYF	TGTGCCAGCAGTTACGGTGGAGGGAGGCGTCTCTACGAGCAGTACTTC
TRBJ1-2	TRBV7-2	TRBD1	NA	CASSSGQGRGIVGYTF	TGTGCCAGCAGCTCGGGACAGGGGAGGGGTATAGTCGGCTACACCTTC
TRBJ1-2	TRBV29-1	NA	NA	CSVGQNSNYGYTF	TGCAGCGTTGGACAGAATTCCAACTATGGCTACACCTTC
TRBJ2-1	TRBV12-3/TRBV12-4	NA	NA	CASTGSYNEQFF	TGTGCCAGCACGGGTAGCTACAATGAGCAGTTCTTC
TRBJ1-2	TRBV18	TRBD1	NA	CASSRGQGSYGYTF	TGTGCCAGCTCACGAGGACAGGGAAGCTATGGCTACACCTTC
TRBJ2-3	TRBV27	NA	NA	CLAGASTDTQYF	TGCCTGGCGGGGGCTAGCACAGATACGCAGTATTTT
TRBJ2-1	TRBV12-5	NA	NA	CASGRDSDNEQFF	TGTGCTAGTGGTCGTGATAGCGACAATGAGCAGTTCTTC
TRBJ2-5	TRBV19	TRBD2	NA	CASSTQWLAGKETQYF	TGTGCCAGTAGTACCCAGTGGCTAGCGGGAAAGGAGACCCAGTACTTC
TRBJ2-1	TRBV19	NA	NA	CASSIEGLQSSYNEQFF	TGTGCCAGTAGTATAGAGGGCCTCCAGAGCTCCTACAATGAGCAGTTCTTC
TRBJ1-1	TRBV28	NA	NA	CASSFQGRTEAFF	TGTGCCAGCAGTTTCCAGGGGCGGACTGAAGCTTTCTTT
TRBJ1-1	TRBV30	NA	NA	CAWNTQGFAEAFF	TGTGCCTGGAATACGCAGGGGTTCGCTGAAGCTTTCTTT
TRBJ2-7	TRBV7-9	NA	NA	CASSMWGVYEQYF	TGTGCCAGCAGCATGTGGGGAGTCTACGAGCAGTACTTC
TRBJ1-3	TRBV10-3	TRBD1	NA	CAISANRGGGNTIYF	TGTGCCATCAGTGCGAACAGGGGTGGAGGAAACACCATATATTTT
TRBJ1-4	TRBV5-4	NA	NA	CASSLGEGRENEKLFF	TGTGCCAGCAGCTTGGGGGAGGGAAGGGAGAATGAAAAACTGTTTTTT
TRBJ1-2	TRBV7-8	TRBD1	NA	CASSLTNRDREGYTF	TGTGCCAGCAGTCTAACAAACCGGGACAGGGAAGGCTACACCTTC
TRBJ2-7	TRBV6-1	TRBD2	NA	CASSEELLAVRQYEQYF	TGTGCCAGCAGTGAAGAACTTCTAGCGGTTAGGCAATACGAGCAGTACTTC
TRBJ2-5	TRBV19	TRBD2	NA	CASSIGTSGSMVSETQYF	TGTGCCAGTAGTATTGGGACTAGCGGGAGTATGGTATCGGAGACCCAGTACTTC
TRBJ2-1	TRBV2	NA	NA	CASSADRSSYNEQFF	TGTGCCAGCAGTGCCGACAGGAGTTCCTACAATGAGCAGTTCTTC
TRBJ1-4	TRBV19	NA	NA	CASNRRQLGEKLFF	TGTGCCAGTAACAGACGCCAGTTAGGAGAAAAACTGTTTTTT
TRBJ1-2	TRBV5-8	NA	NA	CASSPTQGLSRYTF	TGTGCCAGCAGCCCGACACAGGGACTATCCCGTTACACCTTC
TRBJ1-6	TRBV5-1	NA	few	CASSRDLGGNSPLHF	TGCGCCAGCAGCCGGGACTTGGGGGGTAATTCACCCCTCCACTTT
TRBJ2-3	TRBV19	TRBD1	NA	CASSISGQGADTQYF	TGTGCCAGTAGTATATCGGGACAGGGGGCCGATACGCAGTATTTT
TRBJ2-1	TRBV4-1	NA	NA	CASSQVSSHYNEQFF	TGCGCCAGCAGCCAAGTTAGCAGCCACTACAATGAGCAGTTCTTC
TRBJ2-2	TRBV5-1	NA	NA	CASSFGLDTGELFF	TGCGCCAGCAGCTTTGGACTCGACACCGGGGAGCTGTTTTTT
TRBJ2-1	TRBV2	TRBD2	few	CASTSGRASRYNEQFF	TGTGCCAGCACTAGCGGGAGGGCCTCGCGTTACAATGAGCAGTTCTTC
TRBJ2-4	TRBV28	TRBD1	NA	CASSSGQLAKNIQYF	TGTGCCAGCAGTTCGGGACAGCTAGCCAAAAACATTCAGTACTTC
TRBJ2-1	TRBV12-1	NA	NA	CASSYWTGYNNEQFF	TGTGCCAGCAGCTACTGGACAGGTTATAACAATGAGCAGTTCTTC
TRBJ2-3	TRBV5-1	TRBD2	NA	CASSTSTGGGATDTQYF	TGCGCCAGCAGCACATCGACGGGAGGGGGAGCCACAGATACGCAGTATTTT
TRBJ2-1	TRBV19	NA	NA	CASTLGSSYNEQFF	TGTGCCAGCACGCTGGGGAGCTCCTACAATGAGCAGTTCTTC
TRBJ1-1	TRBV19	NA	NA	CASSIGDLRGWGTEAFF	TGTGCCAGTAGTATAGGGGACCTCAGGGGCTGGGGCACTGAAGCTTTCTTT
TRBJ2-1	TRBV10-3	NA	NA	CAISGLDWVGNEQFF	TGTGCCATCAGTGGGCTGGATTGGGTCGGGAATGAGCAGTTCTTC
TRBJ1-1	TRBV5-1	TRBD1	once	CASTPGTGVGTEAFF	TGCGCCAGCACCCCCGGGACAGGGGTCGGCACTGAAGCTTTCTTT
TRBJ2-7	TRBV30	TRBD1	few	CAGSDRPRYEQYF	TGTGCCGGGTCGGACAGGCCTCGCTACGAGCAGTACTTC
TRBJ2-7	TRBV7-2	TRBD2	NA	CASSLAGGRVYEQYF	TGTGCCAGCAGCTTAGCTGGCGGGAGGGTCTACGAGCAGTACTTC